The following is a T cell receptor beta chain sequence with its context. Its antigen remains unidentified. The PCR made use of 60 Vbeta and 13 Jbeta primers. Profiled with immunoSEQ multiplex PCR; TCRdb holds only in-frame clones, not every one. The sample carries 200,000 to 250,000 clones, around 80% recorded once. The data originate from a study of cytomegalovirus exposure and HLA in healthy donors. The CDR3 has 13 amino acids. V was trimmed by 3 bases and J by 3 bases, leaving 8 bases between them. The V gene's germline CDR1 is SGHVS and CDR2 FNYEAQ. Findings and caveats of the study: About 87% or about 30% of the time was how often most TCR beta V segments were productive, according to an earlier analysis. A later analysis revealed that TCR association rates differed between HLA loci, peaking at DRB1 and bottoming out at HLA-C. Some TCR beta chains (roughly 160 of them) were listed as cytomegalovirus-associated. When analyzed later, a missense DCLRE1C variant was found to be linked to TCR beta V- and J-gene trimming.

The source is a woman aged 60-75 years in good health and CMV-seropositive. Sequencing input: PBMCs. The V gene is TRBV7-6, the J gene TRBJ1-2; no firm D call. CDR3 sequence reads: CASSFSEDYGYTF. The CDR3 nucleotides are TGTGCCAGCAGCTTTTCCGAGGACTATGGCTACACCTTC.